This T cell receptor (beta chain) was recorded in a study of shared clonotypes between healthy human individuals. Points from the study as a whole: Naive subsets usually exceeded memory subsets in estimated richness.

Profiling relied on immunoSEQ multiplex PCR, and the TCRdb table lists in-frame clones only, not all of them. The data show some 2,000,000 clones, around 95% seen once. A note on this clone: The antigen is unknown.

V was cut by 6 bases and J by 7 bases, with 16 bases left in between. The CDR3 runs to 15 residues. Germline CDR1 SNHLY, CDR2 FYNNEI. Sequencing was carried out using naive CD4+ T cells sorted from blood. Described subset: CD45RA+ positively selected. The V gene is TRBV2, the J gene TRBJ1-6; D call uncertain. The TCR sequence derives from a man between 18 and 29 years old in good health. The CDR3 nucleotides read TGTGCCAGCAGCTTCCGGGAGCCACGGAATTCACCCCTCCACTTT. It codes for CASSFREPRNSPLHF.